This T cell receptor (beta chain) was sequenced during a study of cytomegalovirus exposure and HLA in healthy donors. Regarding the study as a whole: Most sequenced TCRs were rare (though some public TCRs occurred in many donors).

The ends lost 1 base at V and 6 bases at J; junction bases unmatched: 8. CDR1 is SGHRS and CDR2 is YFSETQ in the germline V gene. This CDR3 comprises 16 residues. In regard to this clone: What it binds is not known.

Amplification used 60 Vbeta primers and 13 Jbeta primers. Profiling relied on immunoSEQ multiplex PCR, and the TCRdb table lists in-frame clones only, not all of them. This sample has more than 85,000 clones; less than 85% occur once, and the top ten carry approximately 2.8%. Specimen: PBMCs. V and J are TRBV5-1 and TRBJ2-2, with 8 bases fitting TRBD1. This sequence was found in a man aged 40-50 years in good health and CMV-seronegative. The CDR3 spells CASSLTPGGQAGELFF. CDR3 nucleotides: TGCGCCAGCAGCTTGACGCCCGGGGGACAGGCCGGGGAGCTGTTTTTT.